This TCR beta chain was sequenced during a study of CD8 T cells in Susac syndrome. After extraction with the RNeasy kit, about 0.5 to 1 ug of the RNA was reverse transcribed using random hexamers. Each CDR3 protein gets one entry after TCRdb re-called the immunoSEQ multiplex PCR reads with MiXCR. The sample lists roughly 150,000 distinct CDR3 sequences, 90% to 96% occurring once. Looked up from germline, CDR1 is KGHSH and CDR2 is LQKENI. There are 16 residues in the CDR3. Trimming removed 4 bases at V and 5 bases at J, with 20 bases between. The TCR sequence derives from a human donor with Susac syndrome. Sequencing used CD4+ T cells from PBMCs. This sequence joins TRBV18 and TRBJ1-1; possibly TRBD1 for D (5 bases). DNA for the CDR3: TGTGCCAGCTCACTTACTAAAGCAGGGATCGGGACTGAAGCTTTCTTT. Translation gives CASSLTKAGIGTEAFF.